These 18 T cell receptor beta chains were all obtained from the same sample, sequenced in a study of blood T cell repertoires in COVID-19. Clones were sequenced by immunoSEQ multiplex PCR, and TCRdb holds only the in-frame ones, with some missing. Among hundreds of thousands of clones listed, roughly 87% were seen once. Material for sequencing was PBMCs or T cells enriched from blood (not recorded which). These TCRs come from a woman aged 25 to 39 who had recovered from COVID-19.

V usage is TRBV27 and J usage is TRBJ2-7; TRBD1 matches 7 bases. Unmatched junction bases numbered 8, after V lost 5 bases and J lost 4 bases. Germline CDR1 is MNHEY and CDR2 is SMNVEV (reference sequence). This CDR3 spans 14 amino acids. The DNA for the CDR3 is TGTGCCAGCAGTACTACAGGGGTCGGATACGAGCAGTACTTC. Amino acid sequence: CASSTTGVGYEQYF.

The gene calls are TRBV5-1 and TRBJ1-2; 7 bases agree with TRBD1. V lost 1 base to trimming and J lost 9 bases; unmatched junction nucleotides: 6. The germline V gene has CDR1 SGHRS and CDR2 YFSETQ. The CDR3 length is 13 residues. The CDR3 nucleotides read TGCGCCAGCAGCTTGACAGGGGAAGCGAGCTACACCTTC. Translation: CASSLTGEASYTF.

The J gene is TRBJ2-5, the V gene TRBV27; D is unresolved. CDR1 is MNHEY and CDR2 is SMNVEV in the germline V gene (reference sequence). The V gene lost 2 bases and the J gene lost 4 bases, with 11 bases spanning the gap. The CDR3 runs to 14 residues. In nucleotides, the CDR3 is TGTGCCAGCAGTTTAGGGCGACATCGAGAGACCCAGTACTTC. Encoded protein: CASSLGRHRETQYF.

The chain uses TRBV2 and TRBJ1-5; 11 nucleotides agree with TRBD1. CDR1 is SNHLY, CDR2 FYNNEI, per germline. J gave up 2 bases and V 6 bases, and 3 bases lay outside the gene matches. The CDR3 runs 15 residues. CDR3 sequence (DNA): TGTGCCAGCAGGCGGACAGGGGGCGGCAATCAGCCCCAGCATTTT. Its translation: CASRRTGGGNQPQHF.

The chain carries TRBV25-1 and TRBJ2-5; weak D call: TRBD2 (7 bases). The CDR3 is 14 residues long. CDR1 and CDR2 (germline): MGHDK, SYGVNS. The V end was cut by 3 bases, the J end by 5 bases, with 13 bases between. Here the CDR3 reads CASSEGGGPETQYF. The CDR3 nucleotides are TGTGCCAGCAGTGAGGGGGGGGGCCCTGAGACCCAGTACTTC.

V gene TRBV7-3 combines with J gene TRBJ1-1; 7 positions match TRBD1. Germline lookup yields CDR1 SGHTA and CDR2 FQGTGA. V trimming: 5 bases; J trimming: 1 base; junction bases outside the gene matches: 10. CDR3 length equals 16 residues. The CDR3 DNA sequence: TGTGCCAGCAGCGACCGTCTGTCAGGGGGGAACACTGAAGCTTTCTTT. Protein sequence: CASSDRLSGGNTEAFF.

V usage is TRBV19 and J usage is TRBJ1-1, with a tentative D call TRBD1 (6 bases). CDR3 length equals 12 residues. From germline, CDR1 is LNHDA and CDR2 SQIVND (reference sequence). The V end lost 11 bases, the J end lost 4 bases, and 14 bases lay between the germline ends. CDR3 protein: CAREGGSTEAFF. CDR3 nucleotide sequence: TGTGCCCGTGAAGGGGGATCCACTGAAGCTTTCTTT.

This chain links TRBV14 with TRBJ1-1, with a weak D call TRBD1 (5 bases). V gave up 0 bases and J gave up 0 bases, with 17 bases separating them. Germline CDR1 reads SGHDN; CDR2 reads FVKESK. The CDR3 runs to 18 residues. CDR3 amino acids: CASSQDETGDLVNTEAFF. The CDR3 DNA is TGTGCCAGCAGCCAAGATGAAACGGGGGACTTGGTGAACACTGAAGCTTTCTTT.

This clone was detected only once. The gene calls are TRBV9 and TRBJ2-1; 7 nucleotides match TRBD1. The CDR3 is 17 residues long. CDR1 is SGDLS and CDR2 is YYNGEE in the germline V gene. Trimming cost V 6 bases and J 0 bases; bases outside gene matches: 12. CDR3 sequence reads: CASIQGDSPSSYNEQFF. Here the CDR3 DNA reads TGTGCCAGCATCCAGGGGGACAGTCCTAGCTCCTACAATGAGCAGTTCTTC.

The chain employs TRBV7-3 and TRBJ1-1, with 7 bases lining up with TRBD1. Looked up from germline, CDR1 is SGHTA and CDR2 is FQGTGA. J was trimmed by 0 bases and V by 5 bases; bases with no gene match: 3. The CDR3 extends over 14 amino acids. CDR3 bases: TGTGCCAGCAGCGGAGGGGGCTTGAACACTGAAGCTTTCTTT. Its translation: CASSGGGLNTEAFF.

This rearrangement joins TRBV28 to TRBJ1-5, with 7 positions matching TRBD1. Germline V gene data show CDR1 as MDHEN and CDR2 as SYDVKM. This CDR3 region has 14 residues. V shed 3 bases, J shed 3 bases, and the junction held 2 bases outside the gene matches. The CDR3 DNA reads TGTGCCAGCAGTTTCAGGGGGGCCAATCAGCCCCAGCATTTT. Translating gives CASSFRGANQPQHF.

This clone occurred once. Other nucleotide sequences from this sample produce the same CDR3. V usage is TRBV19 and J usage is TRBJ1-5; the D gene is possibly TRBD1 (6 bases). The CDR3 has 14 amino acids. Trimming took off 7 bases at V and 0 bases at J, with 10 bases between the two ends. Germline loops: CDR1 LNHDA, CDR2 SQIVND (reference sequence). In DNA, the CDR3 is TGTGCCAGTACCAGGGGATATAGCAATCAGCCCCAGCATTTT. Its protein is CASTRGYSNQPQHF. Using reference TRBV19 and TRBJ1-5 for the parts outside the CDR3, the full variable domain is DGGITQSPKYLFRKEGQNVTLSCEQNLNHDAMYWYRQDPGQGLRLIYYSQIVNDFQKGDIAEGYSVSREKKESFPLTVTSAQKNPTAFYLCASTRGYSNQPQHFGDGTRLSIL.

This clone was detected only once. This chain connects TRBV7-9 to TRBJ1-2, with 7 bases fitting TRBD1. Losses at the gene ends were 3 bases for V and 3 bases for J; bases not matched to a gene: 4. The CDR3 spans 14 residues. Germline CDR1 SEHNR, CDR2 FQNEAQ (reference sequence). The CDR3 region has the DNA TGTGCCAGCAGCTTCGGACAGGCCCACTATGGCTACACCTTC. Translation gives CASSFGQAHYGYTF.

This rearrangement joins TRBV7-2 to TRBJ1-2; D is undetermined. This CDR3 comprises 14 residues. V lost 4 bases and J lost 1, with 10 bases in between. Germline V gene sequence: CDR1 SGHTA, CDR2 FQGNSA. For the CDR3, the DNA is TGTGCCAGCAGCTCAGGACTCGTTAACTATGGCTACACCTTC. It encodes CASSSGLVNYGYTF.

The gene calls are TRBV18 and TRBJ2-4; no reliable D call. Germline lookup yields CDR1 KGHSH and CDR2 LQKENI. There are 14 residues in the CDR3. Trimming stripped 3 bases from V and 0 bases from J, with 6 bases between. The CDR3 DNA follows: TGTGCCAGCTCACCTGGCTCAGCCAAAAACATTCAGTACTTC. It codes for CASSPGSAKNIQYF.

The genes are TRBV7-2 and TRBJ2-7, with TRBD1 as a possible D gene (6 bases). This CDR3 region has 15 residues. V lost 5 bases and J lost 4, with 18 bases in between. CDR1 and CDR2 from the germline V gene are SGHTA and FQGNSA. The CDR3 nucleotides read TGTGCCAGCAGCCTAAGTGGTGGGCAGGGGTACGAGCAGTACTTC. Residues: CASSLSGGQGYEQYF.

The gene calls are TRBV28 and TRBJ2-3, with 9 positions matching TRBD1. The CDR3 length is 17 residues. Germline CDR1 reads MDHEN; CDR2 reads SYDVKM. V was clipped by 3 bases and J by 8 bases; unmatched bases: 15. The CDR3: CASSFYGQGRQGGTQYF. The CDR3 region has the DNA TGTGCCAGCAGTTTCTACGGACAGGGGCGGCAAGGTGGTACGCAGTATTTT.

This clone occurred once. This chain links TRBV19 with TRBJ1-5; 11 bases match TRBD1. The CDR3 sequence is 14 residues long. Germline loops: CDR1 LNHDA, CDR2 SQIVND (reference sequence). V trimming: 6 bases; J trimming: 3 bases; junction bases outside the gene matches: 1. The CDR3, as DNA: TGTGCCAGTAGGGACAGGGGGCTCAATCAGCCCCAGCATTTT. It specifies CASRDRGLNQPQHF.